The next 17 T cell receptor beta chains were all read from a single sample in a study of T cells in Graves' hyperthyroidism and ophthalmopathy. TCR beta CDR3 regions were amplified from RNA. RT-PCR in the first round (using the HTBI primer set) targeted the TCR CDR3. TCRdb passed the multiplex PCR reads through MiXCR, listing each CDR3 protein once. The table lists hundreds of thousands of distinct CDR3 sequences, around 20% of them singletons. Sequences were obtained from blood. Source of these receptors: a woman aged 45 to 65 with Graves' hyperthyroidism that later progressed to Graves' ophthalmopathy.

The CDR3 DNA is TGTGCCAGCAGCTTGAAAGGGGGTTCACCCCTCCACTTT. Its protein product is CASSLKGGSPLHF. The V call is TRBV5-5, the J call TRBJ1-6; D may be TRBD1 (6 bases). V lost 1 base to trimming and J lost 9 bases, with 8 bases between them. Germline values: CDR1 SGHKS, CDR2 YYEKEE (reference sequence). CDR3 length: 13 residues.

The V call is TRBV20-1, the J call TRBJ1-6; D is perhaps TRBD1 (6 bases). Per germline, CDR1 DFQATT and CDR2 SNEGSKA (reference sequence). The CDR3 is 18 amino acids. Trimming removed 4 bases from V and 7 bases from J, with 26 bases in between. The CDR3: CSATSAPQQGGGNSPLHF. The CDR3 nucleotides are TGCAGTGCTACGTCGGCACCCCAACAGGGCGGGGGGAATTCACCCCTCCACTTT.

Many counts were recorded for this clonotype. This chain joins TRBV3-1 and TRBJ2-5; 12 positions match TRBD2. Germline CDR1 LGHDT, CDR2 YNNKEL (reference sequence). This CDR3 has 14 amino acids. J lost 4 bases, V lost 6 bases, and 3 bases had no gene match. The CDR3 loop reads CASRASGGAETQYF. The CDR3 DNA reads as TGTGCCAGCAGGGCTAGCGGGGGGGCAGAGACCCAGTACTTC.

This clonotype was detected ten times or more. This rearrangement joins TRBV3-1 to TRBJ1-2; a possible D gene is TRBD1 (5 bases). V lost 1 base and J 8 bases, leaving 8 bases between the germline ends. The CDR3 is 12 residues long. Per the germline V gene, CDR1 is LGHDT and CDR2 is YNNKEL (reference sequence). The CDR3 loop is CASSQGTRGYTF. DNA of the CDR3: TGTGCCAGCAGCCAAGGGACAAGAGGCTACACCTTC.

This clonotype was seen more than once but under ten times. V usage is TRBV6-1 and J usage is TRBJ1-3; D gene uncertain. The V end was cut by 8 bases, the J end by 1 base, with 15 bases between. CDR1 is MNHNS and CDR2 is SASEGT in the germline V gene. The CDR3 has 15 residues. CDR3 nucleotide sequence: TGTGCCAGCCGCCGGGCACAGACTTCTGGAAACACCATATATTTT. This encodes CASRRAQTSGNTIYF.

This clonotype has ten or more counts. V and J are TRBV3-1 and TRBJ2-5; 10 positions agree with TRBD2. In germline, CDR1 is LGHDT, CDR2 YNNKEL (reference sequence). This CDR3 region has 16 residues. The ends lost 2 bases at V and 5 bases at J; junction bases unmatched: 8. The CDR3 nucleotides are TGTGCCAGCAGCCAACCCCCAGCGGGGGGGGCGGAGACCCAGTACTTC. Encoded protein: CASSQPPAGGAETQYF.

The chain is built from TRBV20-1 and TRBJ1-5; TRBD1 agrees at 9 bases. Germline-derived CDR1 and CDR2 are DFQATT and SNEGSKA (reference sequence). J was trimmed by 0 bases and V by 0 bases; bases with no gene match: 9. This CDR3 is 18 amino acids long. In nucleotides, the CDR3 is TGCAGTGCTAGAGACCGGGACAGGGAAGAGTATAGCAATCAGCCCCAGCATTTT. This codes for CSARDRDREEYSNQPQHF.

This clonotype was seen ten or more times. This chain uses TRBV11-2 with TRBJ2-1, with 8 bases identical to TRBD2. With V trimmed by 7 bases and J by 8 bases, 19 bases remained unmatched. The CDR3 contains 17 residues. Germline CDR1 and CDR2: SGHAT and FQNNGV. The CDR3 nucleotides read TGTGCCAGCAACAATGAGTTCTCAGGACTAGCTGGCGATGAGCAGTTCTTC. Translating it yields CASNNEFSGLAGDEQFF.

This clonotype was seen a handful of times. V and J are TRBV2 and TRBJ1-3, with D possibly being TRBD1 (6 bases). Germline V gives CDR1 SNHLY, CDR2 FYNNEI. This CDR3 spans 14 amino acids. With 5 bases removed from V and 8 bases from J, the gap between germline ends came to 16 bases. CDR3 sequence (DNA): TGTGCCAGCAGTACCAGGACAGAAGGGGACACCATATATTTT. This encodes CASSTRTEGDTIYF.

The chain couples TRBV11-2 to TRBJ2-5; D ambiguous. The V end lost 3 bases, the J end lost 5 bases, and 13 bases lay between the germline ends. CDR3 length: 14 residues. In germline, CDR1 is SGHAT, CDR2 FQNNGV. CDR3 nucleotide sequence: TGTGCCAGCAGCTTTTACGCAGATGGGGAGACCCAGTACTTC. Amino acids: CASSFYADGETQYF.

This clonotype was recorded many times. The CDR3 region is CASSFGTVTTNEKLFF. In DNA form, the CDR3 reads TGTGCCAGCAGTTTCGGGACGGTTACAACTAATGAAAAACTGTTTTTT. This chain joins TRBV12-3 or TRBV12-4 and TRBJ1-4; TRBD1 is a possible D gene (5 bases). The length of the CDR3 is 16 residues. V was shortened by 3 bases and J by 0 bases, with 11 bases between the two germline ends.

V gene TRBV30 combines with J gene TRBJ2-7; tentatively, D is TRBD1 (5 bases). CDR1 and CDR2 (germline): GTSNPN, SVGIG (reference sequence). V was cut by 1 base and J by 2 bases, with 15 bases left in between. This CDR3 contains 15 residues. CDR3 residues: CAWSEGQVYAYEQYF. The CDR3 DNA reads TGTGCCTGGAGTGAGGGGCAGGTCTACGCCTACGAGCAGTACTTC.

The rearrangement links TRBV7-6 to TRBJ2-1; no clear D. Germline CDR1 reads SGHVS; CDR2 reads FNYEAQ. Trimming took 5 bases from V and 5 from J, leaving 19 bases between them. The CDR3 has 16 residues. CDR3 DNA sequence: TGTGCCAGCAGCATTACCGGAGAGAATACAGACAATGAGCAGTTCTTC. It specifies CASSITGENTDNEQFF. The variable domain in full, with the rest retrieved from reference TRBV7-6 and TRBJ2-1, is GAGVSQSPRYKVTKRGQDVALRCDPISGHVSLYWYRQALGQGPEFLTYFNYEAQQDKSGLPNDRFSAERPEGSISTLTIQRTEQRDSAMYRCASSITGENTDNEQFFGPGTRLTVL.

The chain uses TRBV18 and TRBJ1-4; possibly TRBD1 for D (6 bases). Trimming stripped 2 bases from V and 7 bases from J, with 14 bases between. CDR3 length equals 15 residues. The germline CDR1 and CDR2 sequences are KGHSH and LQKENI. CDR3: CASSPRNRAGEKLFF. CDR3 coding DNA: TGTGCCAGCTCACCAAGGAACAGGGCGGGTGAAAAACTGTTTTTT.

There are a few counts of this clonotype. CDR3 in DNA: TGTGCCAGCAGCAAACCGACTGGGACATTCTACGAGCAGTACTTC. It is translated as CASSKPTGTFYEQYF. The chain combines TRBV7-2 with TRBJ2-7, with a weak D call TRBD1 (6 bases). Trimming shortened V by 5 bases and J by 3 bases, and 17 bases separated the two germline ends. The V gene's germline CDR1 is SGHTA and CDR2 FQGNSA. The CDR3 runs to 15 residues.

This clonotype was observed at least ten times. The gene calls are TRBV7-3 and TRBJ2-2; D gene uncertain. The CDR3 loop spans 14 amino acids. V was pared by 6 bases and J by 0 bases, with 8 bases between. Germline assignment: CDR1 SGHTA and CDR2 FQGTGA. CDR3 nucleotides: TGTGCCAGCAGGGCAGCAGCGAACACCGGGGAGCTGTTTTTT. Amino acid sequence: CASRAAANTGELFF.

This sequence joins TRBV19 and TRBJ2-2, with D perhaps TRBD2 (6 bases). This CDR3 contains 16 residues. The V and J ends lost 6 bases and 2 bases respectively, with 16 bases between them. CDR1 is LNHDA and CDR2 is SQIVND in the germline V gene (reference sequence). CDR3 region: CASSYPGTSNTGELFF. Written as DNA, the CDR3 is TGTGCCAGTAGCTACCCCGGGACTTCAAACACCGGGGAGCTGTTTTTT.